Listed below are T cell receptor beta chains from one sample, sequenced in a study of T cells in Graves' hyperthyroidism and ophthalmopathy. MiXCR, run by TCRdb on the multiplex PCR reads, gives a single entry per CDR3 protein. The sample has some 510,000 distinct CDR3 sequences; less than 25% are singletons. The material sequenced was blood. The receptors were gathered from a man aged 18 to 35 with Graves' hyperthyroidism. Each CDR3 is given with its conserved first and last residue. Fields, in order: clone size, V gene, J gene, D gene, CDR3 protein, CDR3 DNA. The D gene is left open where the match is weak. Size is stated for part of the rows, as once, few or many counts, or as a class when the clone is expanded.

abundance: -
v_gene: TRBV27
j_gene: TRBJ1-5
d_gene: -
CDR3aa: CASSNPGGNQPQHF
CDR3nt: TGTGCCAGCAGTAACCCAGGGGGCAATCAGCCCCAGCATTTT

abundance: many
v_gene: TRBV12-3/TRBV12-4
j_gene: TRBJ2-7
d_gene: TRBD1
CDR3aa: CASRRGTESHEQYF
CDR3nt: TGTGCCAGCAGAAGGGGGACAGAGTCCCACGAGCAGTACTTC

abundance: many
v_gene: TRBV29-1
j_gene: TRBJ1-2
d_gene: -
CDR3aa: CSVEGRPGEGYTF
CDR3nt: TGCAGCGTTGAGGGCAGGCCGGGGGAGGGCTACACCTTC

abundance: many
v_gene: TRBV6-1
j_gene: TRBJ1-1
d_gene: -
CDR3aa: CASSENSFNTEAFF
CDR3nt: TGTGCCAGCAGTGAAAACAGTTTTAACACTGAAGCTTTCTTT

abundance: many
v_gene: TRBV24-1
j_gene: TRBJ2-7
d_gene: -
CDR3aa: CATSDFPGHSYEQYF
CDR3nt: TGTGCCACCAGTGATTTCCCGGGACACTCCTACGAGCAGTACTTC

abundance: many
v_gene: TRBV20-1
j_gene: TRBJ2-5
d_gene: TRBD2
CDR3aa: CSAIPGAGGRETQYF
CDR3nt: TGCAGTGCCATCCCCGGAGCGGGGGGGCGGGAGACCCAGTACTTC

abundance: many
v_gene: TRBV11-1
j_gene: TRBJ2-7
d_gene: -
CDR3aa: CASSFWGDYEQYF
CDR3nt: TGTGCCAGCAGCTTCTGGGGGGACTACGAGCAGTACTTC

abundance: many
v_gene: TRBV12-3/TRBV12-4
j_gene: TRBJ1-1
d_gene: -
CDR3aa: CASSLNVRTSEAFF
CDR3nt: TGTGCCAGCAGCTTAAATGTGCGGACCTCCGAAGCTTTCTTT

abundance: many
v_gene: TRBV12-3/TRBV12-4
j_gene: TRBJ2-2
d_gene: -
CDR3aa: CASSYGGALGGGELFF
CDR3nt: TGTGCCAGTAGCTACGGTGGAGCCTTAGGAGGCGGGGAGCTGTTTTTT

abundance: many
v_gene: TRBV10-3
j_gene: TRBJ1-5
d_gene: -
CDR3aa: CAISEERGGNQPQHF
CDR3nt: TGTGCCATCAGTGAAGAAAGGGGCGGCAATCAGCCCCAGCATTTT

abundance: many
v_gene: TRBV5-4
j_gene: TRBJ1-1
d_gene: TRBD1
CDR3aa: CASSFRQGGTEAFF
CDR3nt: TGTGCCAGCAGCTTCAGACAGGGGGGGACTGAAGCTTTCTTT

abundance: many
v_gene: TRBV24-1
j_gene: TRBJ1-5
d_gene: TRBD1
CDR3aa: CATSEAGTGGNQPQHF
CDR3nt: TGTGCCACCAGTGAAGCGGGGACAGGGGGCAATCAGCCCCAGCATTTT

abundance: -
v_gene: TRBV3-1
j_gene: TRBJ1-3
d_gene: -
CDR3aa: CASSPPGTPYGNTIYF
CDR3nt: TGTGCCAGCAGCCCTCCCGGGACCCCTTATGGAAACACCATATATTTT

abundance: -
v_gene: TRBV6-1
j_gene: TRBJ1-1
d_gene: TRBD1
CDR3aa: CASRETTGDNSEAFF
CDR3nt: TGTGCCAGCAGAGAAACGACAGGGGATAACTCTGAAGCTTTCTTT

abundance: many
v_gene: TRBV5-4
j_gene: TRBJ1-2
d_gene: -
CDR3aa: CASSFLPDGGAFPYGYTF
CDR3nt: TGTGCCAGCAGCTTCCTACCCGATGGCGGGGCGTTTCCTTATGGCTACACCTTC

abundance: many
v_gene: TRBV9
j_gene: TRBJ1-2
d_gene: -
CDR3aa: CASSVGVGSKGYTF
CDR3nt: TGTGCCAGCAGCGTAGGGGTAGGGTCGAAGGGCTACACCTTC

abundance: many
v_gene: TRBV29-1
j_gene: TRBJ1-1
d_gene: -
CDR3aa: CSVEDSEYTEAFF
CDR3nt: TGCAGCGTTGAAGATTCCGAATACACTGAAGCTTTCTTT

abundance: few
v_gene: TRBV2
j_gene: TRBJ2-2
d_gene: -
CDR3aa: CASSEALGGLRTGELFF
CDR3nt: TGTGCCAGCAGTGAAGCGCTTGGGGGGCTGAGAACCGGGGAGCTGTTTTTT

abundance: -
v_gene: TRBV7-9
j_gene: TRBJ2-5
d_gene: TRBD1
CDR3aa: CASSDPDRGETQYF
CDR3nt: TGTGCCAGCAGCGATCCGGACAGGGGAGAGACCCAGTACTTC

abundance: -
v_gene: TRBV12-3/TRBV12-4
j_gene: TRBJ1-5
d_gene: -
CDR3aa: CASSLSTGSDQPQHF
CDR3nt: TGTGCCAGCAGTCTATCAACAGGGTCCGATCAGCCCCAGCATTTT

abundance: -
v_gene: TRBV6-1
j_gene: TRBJ1-6
d_gene: -
CDR3aa: CASSSTRSANSPLHF
CDR3nt: TGTGCCAGCAGCTCCACTAGGTCCGCAAATTCACCCCTCCACTTT

abundance: once
v_gene: TRBV20-1
j_gene: TRBJ1-6
d_gene: -
CDR3aa: CSARDPRGAGVSSYNSPLHF
CDR3nt: TGCAGTGCTAGAGATCCCCGGGGGGCAGGGGTGAGCTCCTATAATTCACCCCTCCACTTT

abundance: many
v_gene: TRBV28
j_gene: TRBJ2-3
d_gene: TRBD2
CDR3aa: CASSSLGGGGITDTQYF
CDR3nt: TGTGCCAGCAGCTCCCTCGGTGGCGGGGGGATCACAGATACGCAGTATTTT

abundance: -
v_gene: TRBV5-1
j_gene: TRBJ1-2
d_gene: -
CDR3aa: CASSFLDTSNYGYTF
CDR3nt: TGCGCCAGCAGCTTCCTAGACACTTCTAACTATGGCTACACCTTC

abundance: -
v_gene: TRBV19
j_gene: TRBJ1-5
d_gene: -
CDR3aa: CASSTGPRSNQPQHF
CDR3nt: TGTGCCAGTAGCACCGGGCCCCGGAGCAATCAGCCCCAGCATTTT

abundance: -
v_gene: TRBV27
j_gene: TRBJ1-1
d_gene: -
CDR3aa: CASNRDAGLNTEAFF
CDR3nt: TGTGCCAGCAACCGGGACGCCGGGTTGAACACTGAAGCTTTCTTT

abundance: -
v_gene: TRBV10-3
j_gene: TRBJ2-5
d_gene: -
CDR3aa: CAISESTKETQYF
CDR3nt: TGTGCCATCAGTGAATCGACAAAAGAGACCCAGTACTTC

abundance: many
v_gene: TRBV6-2/TRBV6-3
j_gene: TRBJ1-5
d_gene: -
CDR3aa: CASSYSPFRQPNQPQHF
CDR3nt: TGTGCCAGCAGTTACTCACCTTTCCGACAGCCCAATCAGCCCCAGCATTTT